This T cell receptor (beta chain) was documented in a study of regulatory T cells in long-lasting Graves disease. The CDR3 length is 14 residues. V was shortened by 6 bases and J by 1 base, with 11 bases between the two germline ends. Germline values: CDR1 SGHAT, CDR2 FQNNGV. In this sample, this clonotype turned up once. Its target is unknown. Time point given: newly diagnosed GD, antithyroid drugs for less than 3 months. RNA from PBMCs was the source of the TCR library. iRepertoire HTBI primers and Arm-PCR of CDR3 regions built TCR beta libraries. TCRdb independently ran MiXCR on the multiplex PCR reads; one entry per CDR3 protein. This sample yields about 450,000 distinct CDR3 sequences, of which about a sixth are seen a single time; about 11% belongs to the top ten. Findings and caveats of the study: Having few samples may have compromised the accuracy.

These data were likewise used in another study, on T cells in Graves' hyperthyroidism and ophthalmopathy. According to that study: Together with thyroid ultrasound, orbital computed tomography, serum thyroxine and TRAb, clinical symptoms were used for diagnoses.

This material consisted of peripheral blood mononuclear cells (PBMCs), taken at new diagnosis, from a patient treated with antithyroid drugs. The chain is built from TRBV11-2 and TRBJ2-3; D uncertain. The sequence was collected from a woman younger than 45 with Graves disease. CDR3 DNA sequence: TGTGCCAGCAGTTTTAGCATCGGCACAGATACGCAGTATTTT. Translating gives CASSFSIGTDTQYF.